This T cell receptor beta chain stems from a study of T cells in Graves' hyperthyroidism and ophthalmopathy. Study-level results: Most thyroid-expanded clonotypes above 0.001 were also found in blood. Ophthalmopathy was identified by the model a median about 6.8 months ahead of onset.

The trim removed 0 bases at V and 7 bases at J, leaving 15 bases unmatched. The CDR3 has 18 amino acids. Looked up from germline, CDR1 is MNHNS and CDR2 is SASEGT. TCR beta CDR3 sequences were amplified from RNA transcripts. RT-PCR in the first round (using the HTBI primer set) targeted the TCR CDR3. One entry per CDR3 protein, called by TCRdb with MiXCR from the multiplex PCR reads. Of 350,000 to 400,000 distinct CDR3 sequences in the sample, more than 13% are singletons; the top ten hold over 25%. Exclusion of patients followed from uncontrolled infection, other autoimmune disease, pregnancy or lactation. Based on clinical symptoms, serum thyroxine and TRAb, thyroid ultrasound and orbital computed tomography, diagnoses were reached. This clonotype was detected only a few times. What it binds is not known.

Source material: blood. This receptor was obtained from a woman younger than 45 with Graves' hyperthyroidism. This sequence joins TRBV6-1 and TRBJ2-1; 7 bases map to TRBD2. The CDR3 region is CASSEAPLGGRGFNEQFF. The CDR3 nucleotides read TGTGCCAGCAGTGAAGCGCCCTTGGGCGGGAGAGGATTTAATGAGCAGTTCTTC.